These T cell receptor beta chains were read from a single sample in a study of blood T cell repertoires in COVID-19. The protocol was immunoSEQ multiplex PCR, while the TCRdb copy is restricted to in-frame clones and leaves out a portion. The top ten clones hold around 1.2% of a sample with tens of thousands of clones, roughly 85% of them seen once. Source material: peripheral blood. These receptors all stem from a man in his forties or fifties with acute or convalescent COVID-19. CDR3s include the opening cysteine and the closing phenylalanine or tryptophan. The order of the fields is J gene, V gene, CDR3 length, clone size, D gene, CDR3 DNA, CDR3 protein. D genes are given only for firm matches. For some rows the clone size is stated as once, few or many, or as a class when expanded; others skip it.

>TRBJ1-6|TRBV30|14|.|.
TGTGCCTGGAGTGTATCCAGGGGCTACTCACCCCTCCACTTT
CAWSVSRGYSPLHF
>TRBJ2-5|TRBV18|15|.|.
TGTGCCAGCTCCCAAGTCCCCGGGAGCCAAGAGACCCAGTACTTC
CASSQVPGSQETQYF
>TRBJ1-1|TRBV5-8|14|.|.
TGTGCCAGCAGCTTTGCAGGGTTGAACACTGAAGCTTTCTTT
CASSFAGLNTEAFF
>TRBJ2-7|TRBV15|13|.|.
TGTGCCACCTCAGGGGTTAACACCTACGAGCAGTACTTC
CATSGVNTYEQYF
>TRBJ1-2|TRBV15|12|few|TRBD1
TGTGCCACCAGCAGAGGGGACAGTGGCTACACCTTC
CATSRGDSGYTF
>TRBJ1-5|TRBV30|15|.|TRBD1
TGTGCCTGGAAGGGGACAGGACCTAACAATCAGCCCCAGCATTTT
CAWKGTGPNNQPQHF
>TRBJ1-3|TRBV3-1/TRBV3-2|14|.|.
TGTGCCAGCAGCCTCCTGGGAGCTGGAAACACCATATATTTT
CASSLLGAGNTIYF
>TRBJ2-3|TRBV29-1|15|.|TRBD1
TGCAGCGTTGAGGGGACAGGGGGAATAAGGGATACGCAGTATTTT
CSVEGTGGIRDTQYF
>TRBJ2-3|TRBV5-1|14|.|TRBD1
TGCGCCAGCAGCCTACTCGACAGGGCAGATACGCAGTATTTT
CASSLLDRADTQYF
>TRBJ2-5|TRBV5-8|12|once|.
TGTGCCAGCAGCTTAACTCGGGAGACCCAGTACTTC
CASSLTRETQYF
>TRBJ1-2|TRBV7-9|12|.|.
TGTGCCAGCAGCGACCCGCAGGATGGCTACACCTTC
CASSDPQDGYTF
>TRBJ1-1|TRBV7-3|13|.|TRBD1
TGTGCCAGCAGCTTACGGGACAGTACTGAAGCTTTCTTT
CASSLRDSTEAFF
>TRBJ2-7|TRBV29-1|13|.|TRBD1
TGCAGCGTTGCGAGACAGGGGTCAGTCGAGCAGTACTTC
CSVARQGSVEQYF
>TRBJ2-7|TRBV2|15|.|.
TGTGCCAGCAGCCAATACTACAGGTCTTCTGGCGAGCAGTACTTC
CASSQYYRSSGEQYF
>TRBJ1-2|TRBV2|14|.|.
TGTGCCAGCAACATCAGGACTGATGCAGGTGGCTACACCTTC
CASNIRTDAGGYTF
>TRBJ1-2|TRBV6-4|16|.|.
TGTGCCATCGACAGCAGGGATATTTCAGCTAACTATGGCTACACCTTC
CAIDSRDISANYGYTF
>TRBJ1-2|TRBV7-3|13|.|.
TGTGCCAGCAGCCTGGACAGTGACTATGGCTACACCTTC
CASSLDSDYGYTF